Included here is one T cell receptor beta chain sequence, with context. The antigen remains undetermined. This sample is part of a study of T cell responses to AZD1222 COVID-19 vaccine. Study-wide findings and caveats: At baseline, just five to seven AZD1222 recipients tested seropositive. Spike-specific TCR breadth and depth both grew after two AZD1222 doses. Unmutated regions of variants are reportedly targeted by nearly half of spike-specific TCRs. The donor cohort was predominantly white British with a female majority, and clonal diversity may have been underestimated.

The protocol was immunoSEQ multiplex PCR, while the TCRdb copy is restricted to in-frame clones and leaves out a portion. The sample gives 150,000 to 200,000 clones, around 90% of which show up once; under 1.5% is in the top ten. The material sequenced was peripheral blood, taken 28 days after the second AZD1222 dose. The sequence was obtained from an adult who received the AZD1222 COVID-19 vaccine.

CDR3 sequence (DNA): TGTGCCAGCTCAGACACAGGGCTCAATCAGCCCCAGCATTTT. Residues: CASSDTGLNQPQHF. V is TRBV18 and J is TRBJ1-5; D perhaps matches TRBD1 (6 bases). CDR3 length: 14 amino acids. V lost 5 bases, J lost 3 bases, and 11 bases lay in between. The germline V gene has CDR1 KGHSH and CDR2 LQKENI.